The entry below describes one T cell receptor beta chain. This CDR3 has 15 residues. V was cut by 6 bases and J by 0 bases, with 17 bases left in between. In germline, CDR1 is SQVTM, CDR2 ANQGSEA. The data were taken from a study of glioma-infiltrating T cells after dendritic cell vaccination. Data came from immunoSEQ multiplex PCR; TCRdb stores just in-frame clones and leaves some out. The sample contains tens of thousands of clones, around 85% of which appear only once. The sequence derives from a human donor with glioblastoma. The specimen was blood, collected before dendritic cell vaccination. The chain uses TRBV29-1 and TRBJ1-1; D is perhaps TRBD1 (5 bases). CDR3 in amino acids: CSVSPQGRLNTEAFF. For the CDR3, the DNA is TGCAGCGTCTCACCCCAGGGAAGGCTGAACACTGAAGCTTTCTTT.